These 32 T cell receptor beta chains were all obtained from the same sample, sequenced in a study of T cell responses to AZD1222 COVID-19 vaccine listed by TCRdb under 2021. The library was built by means of the immunoSEQ multiplex PCR assay. Drawn from immuneACCESS, this table holds only the in-frame rearrangements with V and J called that TCRdb kept. Clones are partly lost; checked studies trace under half to an unresolved V gene and leave the rest unexplained. The sample table holds some 150,000 clones, of which approximately 83% were seen once. The top ten clones comprise under 9.5% of the sample. The sample's time point label, decoded: baseline before first vaccination. Material: peripheral blood, obtained on day 0 of AZD1222 vaccination. The source of these receptors is an adult in good health.

This chain connects TRBV19 to TRBJ1-5; no clear D gene. The CDR3 consists of 15 residues. The germline CDR1 and CDR2 sequences are LNHDA and SQIVND (reference sequence). With 1 base removed from V and 7 bases from J, the gap between germline ends came to 14 bases. This CDR3 is CASSIVRVLRQPQHF. CDR3 in DNA: TGTGCCAGTAGTATAGTAAGGGTTTTAAGACAGCCCCAGCATTTT. The full variable domain, its missing parts supplied by reference TRBV19 and TRBJ1-5, is DGGITQSPKYLFRKEGQNVTLSCEQNLNHDAMYWYRQDPGQGLRLIYYSQIVNDFQKGDIAEGYSVSREKKESFPLTVTSAQKNPTAFYLCASSIVRVLRQPQHFGDGTRLSIL.

The rearrangement uses TRBV5-8 and TRBJ1-1; TRBD1 might be the D (5 bases). Trimming pared 1 base from V and 3 bases from J, leaving 22 bases between. Germline CDR1 reads SGHTS; CDR2 reads YDEGEE. The CDR3 covers 18 residues. The CDR3 nucleotides are TGTGCCAGCAGCTTGTTAGGGACGTGGGGCATGAAGGACACTGAAGCTTTCTTT. Its protein product is CASSLLGTWGMKDTEAFF.

This sequence joins TRBV12-5 and TRBJ2-1; 9 bases match TRBD1. Germline V gene data show CDR1 as LGHNT and CDR2 as FRNRAP. V lost 1 base and J lost 7; bases outside the gene matches: 2. This CDR3 is built from 14 residues. DNA for the CDR3: TGTGCTAGTGGTTTGGGGGACAGGGATAATGAGCAGTTCTTC. This gives the protein CASGLGDRDNEQFF. Drawing the rest from reference TRBV12-5 and TRBJ2-1, the complete variable domain is DARVTQTPRHKVTEMGQEVTMRCQPILGHNTVFWYRQTMMQGLELLAYFRNRAPLDDSGMPKDRFSAEMPDATLATLKIQPSEPRDSAVYFCASGLGDRDNEQFFGPGTRLTVL.

The genes are TRBV29-1 and TRBJ1-6; D gene ambiguous. V dropped 6 bases and J dropped 7 bases, with 16 bases sitting between them. The CDR3 is 14 amino acids. CDR1 and CDR2 (germline): SQVTM, ANQGSEA. CDR3 protein: CSVLTGEGNSPLHF. DNA for the CDR3: TGCAGCGTCCTGACCGGGGAAGGAAATTCACCCCTCCACTTT.

This sequence joins TRBV19 and TRBJ1-3; 12 bases map to TRBD1. V gave up 6 bases and J gave up 7 bases; unmatched junction bases: 7. The CDR3 is made up of 15 amino acids. The germline CDR1 and CDR2 sequences are LNHDA and SQIVND (reference sequence). In DNA, the CDR3 is TGTGCCAGTAGCGCGGGACAGGGGGCTGTGAACACCATATATTTT. It encodes CASSAGQGAVNTIYF.

The chain uses TRBV7-2 and TRBJ1-3; D not resolved. The V gene's germline CDR1 is SGHTA and CDR2 FQGNSA. With 7 bases removed from V and 0 bases from J, the gap between germline ends came to 7 bases. CDR3 size: 13 residues. For the CDR3, the DNA is TGTGCCAGCAACGTAAACTCTGGAAACACCATATATTTT. It encodes CASNVNSGNTIYF.

This clone was detected once. CDR3 region: CSVVRGMYAFF. In DNA form, the CDR3 reads TGCAGTGTGGTCAGGGGGATGTATGCTTTCTTT. V gene TRBV20-1 combines with J gene TRBJ1-1; 7 bases are a match to TRBD1. In germline, CDR1 is DFQATT, CDR2 SNEGSKA (reference sequence). V gave up 7 bases and J gave up 11 bases; unmatched junction bases: 10. The CDR3 is made up of 11 amino acids.

This sequence joins TRBV24-1 and TRBJ1-5; D gene uncertain. This CDR3 contains 12 residues. CDR1 is KGHDR and CDR2 is SFDVKD in the germline V gene. Trimming removed 4 bases at V and 7 bases at J, with 7 bases between. CDR3 sequence: CATSEGGQPQHF. DNA for the CDR3: TGTGCCACCAGTGAGGGAGGGCAGCCCCAGCATTTT.

The gene calls are TRBV27 and TRBJ1-2; D is undetermined. This CDR3 comprises 11 residues. V was cut by 8 bases and J by 6 bases, with 10 bases left in between. Germline values: CDR1 MNHEY, CDR2 SMNVEV (reference sequence). The CDR3 protein is CASGYWDGYTF. The CDR3 DNA is TGTGCCAGCGGATACTGGGATGGCTACACCTTC.

V usage is TRBV25-1 and J usage is TRBJ1-6; no firm D call. From germline, CDR1 is MGHDK and CDR2 SYGVNS. Trimming removed 2 bases at V and 7 bases at J, with 12 bases between. The CDR3 runs 15 residues. The CDR3 DNA is TGTGCCAGCAGTGAACTGGGGAGCGGGAATTCACCCCTCCACTTT. Translating it yields CASSELGSGNSPLHF.

The V call is TRBV7-8, the J call TRBJ1-5, with D possibly matching TRBD1 (5 bases). The length of the CDR3 is 16 residues. Germline CDR1 reads SGHVS; CDR2 reads FQNEAQ. The V end was cut by 5 bases, the J end by 6 bases, with 20 bases between. The CDR3 region is CASSLTGTIGGQPQHF. The CDR3 DNA is TGTGCCAGCAGCCTCACCGGGACCATCGGTGGTCAGCCCCAGCATTTT.

The chain joins TRBV6-5 to TRBJ1-6; a possible D gene is TRBD1 (5 bases). Germline CDR1 reads MNHEY; CDR2 reads SVGAGI. The CDR3 is 13 amino acids. V was trimmed by 7 bases and J by 8 bases, leaving 12 bases between them. The CDR3 reads CASTPQEDSPLHF. The CDR3 DNA reads TGTGCCAGCACACCACAGGAGGATTCACCCCTCCACTTT.

The rearrangement links TRBV5-6 to TRBJ1-1, with a tentative D call TRBD1 (5 bases). There are 16 residues in the CDR3. Germline CDR1 reads SGHDT; CDR2 reads YYEEEE. The ends were cut back, 3 bases at V and 4 bases at J, with 19 bases in the middle. For the CDR3, the DNA is TGTGCCAGCAGCTCCTCGGGACTCCCTCGGGCCACTGAAGCTTTCTTT. This sequence encodes CASSSSGLPRATEAFF.

The chain recombines TRBV5-4 with TRBJ2-7, with 9 bases aligning to TRBD2. The CDR3 length is 14 residues. Germline CDR1 is SGHNT and CDR2 is YYREEE (reference sequence). After removal of 2 bases from V and 0 bases from J, the junction contained 0 bases not matched to a gene. CDR3 coding DNA: TGTGCCAGCAGCTTTAGCGGGAGCTCCTACGAGCAGTACTTC. Amino acids: CASSFSGSSYEQYF. The full variable domain, completed using reference TRBV5-4 and TRBJ2-7, is ETGVTQSPTHLIKTRGQQVTLRCSSQSGHNTVSWYQQALGQGPQFIFQYYREEENGRGNFPPRFSGLQFPNYSSELNVNALELDDSALYLCASSFSGSSYEQYFGPGTRLTVT.

V gene TRBV2 combines with J gene TRBJ1-4; D ambiguous. The CDR3 sequence is 12 residues long. Germline V gene lookup returns CDR1 SNHLY and CDR2 FYNNEI. Trimming stripped 4 bases from V and 8 bases from J, with 8 bases between. The CDR3 DNA reads as TGTGCCAGCAGTGTACGCGAGGAAAAACTGTTTTTT. It translates to CASSVREEKLFF.

The V gene is TRBV10-2, the J gene TRBJ2-1; the D call may be TRBD1 or TRBD2 (6 bases each). Germline CDR1 and CDR2: WSHSY and SAAADI. The CDR3 has 16 amino acids. V lost 4 bases and J lost 6, with 19 bases in between. The CDR3 loop is CASSGLEGGYSNEQFF. The CDR3 DNA reads TGCGCCAGCAGTGGACTAGAAGGGGGGTACTCCAATGAGCAGTTCTTC.

Here the CDR3 DNA reads TGTGCCAGCAGCTTAGGTAGTCAAGCTTTCTTT. Translation gives CASSLGSQAFF. V is TRBV11-1 and J is TRBJ1-1; D unresolved. The CDR3 extends over 11 amino acids. Germline CDR1 reads SGHAT; CDR2 reads FQDESV (reference sequence). The V end was cut by 1 base, the J end by 9 bases, with 6 bases between. The full variable domain, rest sourced from reference TRBV11-1 and TRBJ1-1, is EAEVAQSPRYKITEKSQAVAFWCDPISGHATLYWYRQILGQGPELLVQFQDESVVDDSQLPKDRFSAERLKGVDSTLKIQPAELGDSAMYLCASSLGSQAFFGQGTRLTVV.

The V call is TRBV5-1, the J call TRBJ1-2; D perhaps matches TRBD1 (5 bases). Deletions cut 2 bases from V and 0 bases from J, with 20 bases between. The germline gives CDR1 SGHRS, CDR2 YFSETQ. CDR3 size: 18 residues. DNA of the CDR3: TGCGCCAGCAGCTTTAATCCCAGGGACTCGATAGCTAACTATGGCTACACCTTC. The encoded protein is CASSFNPRDSIANYGYTF. Based on the CDR3 plus reference TRBV5-1 and TRBJ1-2, the full variable domain is KAGVTQTPRYLIKTRGQQVTLSCSPISGHRSVSWYQQTPGQGLQFLFEYFSETQRNKGNFPGRFSGRQFSNSRSEMNVSTLELGDSALYLCASSFNPRDSIANYGYTFGSGTRLTVV.

V usage is TRBV12-3 or TRBV12-4 and J usage is TRBJ2-6; no clear D gene. Trimming removed 7 bases at V and 3 bases at J, with 4 bases between. The CDR3 totals 12 residues. DNA of the CDR3: TGTGCCAGCATCGATGGGGCCAACGTCCTGACTTTC. As protein: CASIDGANVLTF.

V and J are TRBV24-1 and TRBJ2-3; D remains unclear. CDR3 length equals 14 residues. Germline V gene sequence: CDR1 KGHDR, CDR2 SFDVKD. V shed 4 bases and J shed 0 bases, with 7 bases lying between them. Written as DNA, the CDR3 is TGTGCCACCAGTGACCCCCGGAGCACAGATACGCAGTATTTT. Protein product: CATSDPRSTDTQYF.

A few counts support this clone. The chain combines TRBV4-1 with TRBJ2-7; TRBD1 or TRBD2 may be the D gene (5 bases each). The CDR3 runs 14 residues. Deletions cut 3 bases from V and 2 bases from J, with 11 bases between. Germline V gene lookup returns CDR1 MGHRA and CDR2 YSYEKL. For the CDR3, the DNA is TGCGCCAGCAGCCACGGGGCGAGTACCTACGAGCAGTACTTC. This gives the protein CASSHGASTYEQYF.

The V gene is TRBV13, the J gene TRBJ2-5; 9 nucleotides align to TRBD2. The V and J ends lost 0 bases and 1 base, in that order; junction bases with no gene match: 3. CDR3 length: 16 residues. The germline V gene encodes CDR1 PRHDT and CDR2 FYEKMQ (reference sequence). The CDR3 reads CASSLGVAGVQETQYF. DNA for the CDR3: TGTGCCAGCAGCTTAGGGGTAGCGGGGGTCCAAGAGACCCAGTACTTC.

CDR3 coding DNA: TGCGCCAGCAGCTTGGGTGGTCAGTCTGGAAACACCATATATTTT. It translates to CASSLGGQSGNTIYF. The rearrangement joins TRBV5-1 to TRBJ1-3; D remains ambiguous. V dropped 0 bases and J dropped 1 base, with 8 bases sitting between them. This CDR3 is built from 15 residues. Germline-derived CDR1 and CDR2 are SGHRS and YFSETQ.

This clone occurred once. This chain links TRBV7-2 with TRBJ1-1, with D unclear. CDR1 and CDR2 (germline): SGHTA, FQGNSA. Trimming cost V 2 bases and J 6 bases, with 13 bases left between them. The CDR3 runs 14 residues. In DNA, the CDR3 is TGTGCCAGCAGCTTATTTTCCGGGCAGGCTGAAGCTTTCTTT. It encodes CASSLFSGQAEAFF.

The chain joins TRBV14 to TRBJ1-1; 7 nucleotides match TRBD1. This CDR3 spans 14 amino acids. CDR1 and CDR2 from the germline V gene are SGHDN and FVKESK. Losses at the gene ends were 5 bases for V and 6 bases for J; bases not matched to a gene: 9. The CDR3: CASSETRGLSEAFF. CDR3 DNA: TGTGCCAGCAGCGAGACGAGGGGGCTCTCTGAAGCTTTCTTT.

This clone was picked up one time. The chain links TRBV9 to TRBJ2-5; the D is unclear. V was trimmed by 4 bases and J by 4 bases, leaving 14 bases between them. The V gene's germline CDR1 is SGDLS and CDR2 YYNGEE. The CDR3 sequence is 14 residues long. For the CDR3, the DNA is TGTGCCAGCAGCCCCGGCTGGGGTTTAGAGACCCAGTACTTC. This gives the protein CASSPGWGLETQYF. Using reference TRBV9 and TRBJ2-5 for the parts outside the CDR3, the full variable domain is DSGVTQTPKHLITATGQRVTLRCSPRSGDLSVYWYQQSLDQGLQFLIQYYNGEERAKGNILERFSAQQFPDLHSELNLSSLELGDSALYFCASSPGWGLETQYFGPGTRLLVL.

The chain employs TRBV10-3 and TRBJ2-7; 7 bases are a match to TRBD1. The CDR3 sequence is 13 residues long. With 9 bases clipped from V and 0 bases from J, the junction kept 5 bases outside the gene matches. Germline CDR1 ENHRY, CDR2 SYGVKD. DNA of the CDR3: TGTGCCATGTGCCGGGACAGCTCCTACGAGCAGTACTTC. Amino acid sequence: CAMCRDSSYEQYF.

The chain links TRBV30 to TRBJ1-2; D uncertain. V was clipped by 3 bases and J by 2 bases, with 7 bases between them. CDR3 length equals 12 residues. In germline, CDR1 is GTSNPN, CDR2 SVGIG (reference sequence). The DNA for the CDR3 is TGTGCCTGGAGCCGGGCGAACTATGGCTACACCTTC. Translated, it gives CAWSRANYGYTF. Variable domain in full (rest from reference TRBV30 and TRBJ1-2): SQTIHQWPATLVQPVGSPLSLECTVEGTSNPNLYWYRQAAGRGLQLLFYSVGIGQISSEVPQNLSASRPQDRQFILSSKKLLLSDSGFYLCAWSRANYGYTFGSGTRLTVV.

This clone was seen only a few times. The junction departs from the called germline gene at one end, perhaps through a read error. The V and J genes are TRBV14 and TRBJ1-4, with TRBD1 identical over 8 bases. Germline V gene lookup returns CDR1 SGHDN and CDR2 FVKESK. The CDR3 extends over 15 amino acids. This chain's CDR3 is CASSKDRGGDEKLFF. The CDR3 DNA follows: TGTGCCAGCAGCAAAGACAGGGGCGGGGATGAAAAACTGTTTTTT.

The gene calls are TRBV27 and TRBJ1-2; TRBD1 matches at 7 bases. The CDR3 runs to 12 residues. Unmatched junction bases numbered 4, after V lost 6 bases and J lost 6 bases. Per germline, CDR1 MNHEY and CDR2 SMNVEV (reference sequence). CDR3 region: CASRSTGNGYTF. CDR3 DNA: TGTGCCAGCAGGTCGACAGGGAATGGCTACACCTTC.

V and J are TRBV10-1 and TRBJ2-5; D could derive from TRBD1 or TRBD2 (5 bases each). CDR1 is WNHNN, CDR2 SYGVQD, per germline (reference sequence). Trimming left V 6 bases short and J 5 bases short, with 19 bases between. The CDR3 length is 15 residues. CDR3 nucleotide sequence: TGCGCCAGCAGCCCACCCGGGACCTCCGGGGAGACCCAGTACTTC. Translation gives CASSPPGTSGETQYF.

The V gene is TRBV13, the J gene TRBJ1-1, with 7 bases fitting TRBD1. V was pared by 5 bases and J by 1 base, with 4 bases of the junction left unmatched. Per the germline V gene, CDR1 is PRHDT and CDR2 is FYEKMQ (reference sequence). The CDR3 is 14 amino acids. This CDR3 is CASSPGGGNTEAFF. The CDR3, as DNA: TGTGCCAGCAGCCCAGGGGGGGGGAACACTGAAGCTTTCTTT.